The present entry profiles one T cell receptor (beta chain) with its context. Its antigen is unknown. This sample stems from a study of CD8+CD57+ T cells in acquired aplastic anemia. Across the whole study: Mean DNA quantity obtained from sorted CD4+ and CD8+ cells was 3.2 ug. Study results and caveats: Patients versus controls showed no significant CD8+ Simpson's diversity difference.

Genomic DNA provided the template from which TCR beta VDJ and CDR3 profiles were obtained. MiXCR, applied by TCRdb to the reads, yields one record per CDR3 protein. The table shows hundreds of thousands of distinct CDR3 sequences, with about a third occurring only once. For sequencing, patients were chosen who had shown expansion of CD8+CD57+ cells by flow cytometry. The V end was cut by 3 bases, the J end by 3 bases, with 9 bases between. The length of the CDR3 is 14 residues. Germline V gene data show CDR1 as MDHEN and CDR2 as SYDVKM. The sequence was collected from a human donor with aplastic anemia. Sequenced input: sorted CD4+, CD8+, or CD8+CD57+ T cells (not recorded which) from PBMCs. The V and J genes are TRBV28 and TRBJ1-5; D ambiguous. The CDR3 region is CASSFGDPNQPQHF. The DNA for the CDR3 is TGTGCCAGCAGTTTCGGGGATCCCAATCAGCCCCAGCATTTT.